Each of the 23 T cell receptor beta chains below was sequenced from the same sample in a study of control samples from healthy donors and cancer patients (dated by TCRdb to between 2020 and 2021). The library was generated by the immunoSEQ multiplex PCR assay. Sourced from immuneACCESS, this table was stored by TCRdb with only in-frame sequences that have V and J called. A share of the clones is absent; for the studies checked, an unresolved V gene accounts for under half, and the remainder has no known explanation. The sample table lists about 89,000 clones, more than 75% of them with a count of one. The leading ten clones occupy approximately 2.1% of the sample. Material for sequencing was blood. The receptor source for this set is a woman in her thirties or forties in good health.

In regard to this clone: One end of the junction varies from germline; a read error may be responsible. The gene calls are TRBV19 and TRBJ1-1; no firm D call. CDR1 LNHDA and CDR2 SQIVND come from the germline V gene (reference sequence). The CDR3 is made up of 14 amino acids. The CDR3 DNA reads TGTGCCAGTAGACAGCCCTATATGAATACTGAAGCTTTCTTT. It specifies CASRQPYMNTEAFF.

The rearrangement joins TRBV7-9 to TRBJ1-4; D not resolved. The CDR3 spans 16 residues. CDR1 and CDR2 (germline): SEHNR, FQNEAQ (reference sequence). Between the trimmed V and J ends, which lost 3 bases and 4 bases, there was a span of 15 bases. CDR3 sequence: CASSFSTSGINEKLFF. Written as DNA, the CDR3 is TGTGCCAGCAGCTTTAGTACTTCCGGGATTAATGAAAAACTGTTTTTT.

This chain connects TRBV5-5 to TRBJ2-5; D is unresolved. Deletions cut 1 base from V and 10 bases from J, with 20 bases between. The germline V gene encodes CDR1 SGHKS and CDR2 YYEKEE (reference sequence). CDR3 size: 15 residues. The CDR3: CASSLRADGPQNQYF. The CDR3 DNA reads as TGTGCCAGCAGCTTGAGGGCTGACGGGCCTCAAAACCAGTACTTC.

This rearrangement joins TRBV7-2 to TRBJ2-7; unclear D gene. Trimming stripped 1 base from V and 0 bases from J, with 7 bases between. The CDR3 covers 14 residues. Germline assignment: CDR1 SGHTA and CDR2 FQGNSA. The CDR3 DNA follows: TGTGCCAGCAGCTTAGAAGAGAGCTCCTACGAGCAGTACTTC. This codes for CASSLEESSYEQYF. The whole variable domain, filled in from reference TRBV7-2 and TRBJ2-7, reads GAGVSQSPSNKVTEKGKDVELRCDPISGHTALYWYRQSLGQGLEFLIYFQGNSAPDKSGLPSDRFSAERTGGSVSTLTIQRTQQEDSAVYLCASSLEESSYEQYFGPGTRLTVT.

The J gene is TRBJ2-1, the V gene TRBV6-6, with 9 bases aligning to TRBD2. CDR3 length: 15 amino acids. The germline V gene encodes CDR1 MNHNY and CDR2 SVGAGI (reference sequence). The J segment lost 4 bases and the V segment lost 7 bases, leaving 8 bases of the junction unmatched. CDR3 protein: CASIRGGAVYNEQFF. CDR3 in DNA: TGTGCCAGCATCCGCGGGGGGGCGGTTTACAATGAGCAGTTCTTC.

The chain uses TRBV5-1 and TRBJ1-2, with D uncertain. This CDR3 contains 14 residues. Trimming pared 0 bases from V and 6 bases from J, leaving 12 bases between. The germline CDR1 and CDR2 sequences are SGHRS and YFSETQ. The CDR3 sequence is CASSLVPGKHGYTF. DNA for the CDR3: TGCGCCAGCAGCTTGGTTCCGGGAAAGCATGGCTACACCTTC.

V usage is TRBV24-1 and J usage is TRBJ2-1; D is undetermined. V lost 6 bases to trimming and J lost 2 bases, with 13 bases between them. CDR3 length: 15 amino acids. Germline V CDR1 and CDR2: KGHDR, SFDVKD. The CDR3 reads CATSPTVTPYNEQFF. As DNA, the CDR3 is TGTGCCACCAGTCCGACCGTGACTCCCTACAATGAGCAGTTCTTC.

CDR3: CAIGGDRASTDTQYF. CDR3 sequence (DNA): TGTGCCATCGGCGGAGACAGGGCGAGCACAGATACGCAGTATTTT. The chain recombines TRBV10-3 with TRBJ2-3; 7 nucleotides match TRBD1. The V and J ends lost 8 bases and 0 bases, in that order; junction bases with no gene match: 8. The CDR3 length is 15 residues. Germline-derived CDR1 and CDR2 are ENHRY and SYGVKD.

This chain connects TRBV9 to TRBJ2-7; a weak D match, TRBD2 (5 bases). The V end was cut by 0 bases, the J end by 6 bases, with 13 bases between. The CDR3 runs 14 residues. Per germline, CDR1 SGDLS and CDR2 YYNGEE. The CDR3 DNA is TGTGCCAGCAGCGTAGTTAGCGCAGAAGGCGAGCAGTACTTC. This translates into CASSVVSAEGEQYF.

CDR3 amino acids: CASSLGLGSYNEQFF. In DNA form, the CDR3 reads TGTGCCAGCAGCTTGGGCCTCGGGTCCTACAATGAGCAGTTCTTC. This chain connects TRBV5-4 to TRBJ2-1, with D uncertain. Between the trimmed V and J ends, which lost 0 bases and 1 base, there was a span of 8 bases. The CDR3 length is 15 residues. Germline lookup yields CDR1 SGHNT and CDR2 YYREEE (reference sequence).

The V and J genes are TRBV4-3 and TRBJ2-2; 8 nucleotides match TRBD2. The CDR3 extends over 17 amino acids. J gave up 0 bases and V 3 bases, and 6 bases lay outside the gene matches. Germline V CDR1 and CDR2: LGHNA, YSLEER. CDR3 loop: CASSQGPGLANTGELFF. CDR3 bases: TGCGCCAGCAGCCAGGGGCCGGGACTAGCGAACACCGGGGAGCTGTTTTTT.

V is TRBV28 and J is TRBJ1-2, with TRBD1 matching over 7 bases. V lost 10 bases, J lost 8 bases, and 16 bases stayed unmatched. Germline lookup yields CDR1 MDHEN and CDR2 SYDVKM. CDR3 length equals 14 residues. The CDR3 nucleotides read TGTGCCACCCACCCCGCCGGGACAGCCCCGGGCTACACCTTC. The encoded protein is CATHPAGTAPGYTF.

This rearrangement joins TRBV12-5 to TRBJ1-6; D is unresolved. The CDR3 spans 15 residues. Germline CDR1 reads LGHNT; CDR2 reads FRNRAP. With 1 base removed from V and 7 bases from J, the gap between germline ends came to 11 bases. Here the CDR3 DNA reads TGTGCTAGTGGTTTGGATGTGACACGGAATTCACCCCTCCACTTT. It translates to CASGLDVTRNSPLHF.

The V call is TRBV12-3 or TRBV12-4, the J call TRBJ1-1; a possible D gene is TRBD1 (6 bases). The CDR3 is made up of 13 amino acids. V lost 7 bases to trimming and J lost 6 bases, with 15 bases between them. In DNA, the CDR3 is TGTGCCAGCACCTTGAGACAGGCCTCTGAAGCTTTCTTT. The encoded protein is CASTLRQASEAFF.

The genes are TRBV5-1 and TRBJ1-6; D gene unclear. This CDR3 is built from 16 residues. CDR1 and CDR2 from the germline V gene are SGHRS and YFSETQ. Trimming pared 3 bases from V and 10 bases from J, leaving 20 bases between. CDR3 in DNA: TGCGCCAGCAGCTACTCCTTGACGGCCTTGGGGTCACCCCTCCACTTT. Translated, it gives CASSYSLTALGSPLHF.

Details on this clone: This sample also contains other DNA sequences that code for the same CDR3. This chain uses TRBV7-2 with TRBJ1-1; D is unresolved. Germline loops: CDR1 SGHTA, CDR2 FQGNSA. V was cut by 5 bases and J by 3 bases, with 10 bases left in between. This CDR3 contains 13 residues. The CDR3 loop reads CASSPRRDTEAFF. CDR3 nucleotides: TGTGCCAGCAGCCCCAGGAGGGACACTGAAGCTTTCTTT.

The genes are TRBV25-1 and TRBJ2-7, with 7 positions matching TRBD1. The CDR3 sequence is 14 residues long. The V gene end was trimmed by 5 bases and the J gene end by 2 bases; junction bases not matched to a gene: 6. The germline V gene has CDR1 MGHDK and CDR2 SYGVNS. In DNA, the CDR3 is TGTGCCAGCAGTCCCCGGACAGGTGCCTACGAGCAGTACTTC. Translation gives CASSPRTGAYEQYF.

The chain has TRBV19 and TRBJ2-3; D is perhaps TRBD2 (6 bases). CDR1 LNHDA and CDR2 SQIVND come from the germline V gene (reference sequence). The CDR3 length is 14 residues. V was clipped by 4 bases and J by 3 bases, with 11 bases between them. The CDR3 loop reads CASSTSGSTDTQYF. CDR3 DNA: TGTGCCAGTAGTACATCCGGGAGTACAGATACGCAGTATTTT.

The chain recombines TRBV10-3 with TRBJ1-1; TRBD1 might be the D (6 bases). Between the trimmed V and J ends, which lost 7 bases and 2 bases, there was a span of 11 bases. Germline V gives CDR1 ENHRY, CDR2 SYGVKD. The CDR3 is made up of 13 amino acids. CDR3 sequence: CAINGGQNTEAFF. CDR3 nucleotides: TGTGCCATCAACGGGGGGCAAAACACTGAAGCTTTCTTT.

J is TRBJ2-3 and V is TRBV5-1; D is unresolved. The V gene lost 5 bases and the J gene lost 5 bases, with 9 bases spanning the gap. Germline CDR1 reads SGHRS; CDR2 reads YFSETQ. This CDR3 contains 12 residues. DNA for the CDR3: TGCGCCAGCAGGGGGTTTGGAGATACGCAGTATTTT. It codes for CASRGFGDTQYF.

DNA for the CDR3: TGTGCCAGCAGCTTAGTTCTAGCGGGGGCACCGAACACCGGGGAGCTGTTTTTT. Protein product: CASSLVLAGAPNTGELFF. The V gene is TRBV7-6, the J gene TRBJ2-2; TRBD2 matches at 10 bases. V lost 1 base to trimming and J lost 0 bases; unmatched junction nucleotides: 5. This CDR3 has 18 amino acids. CDR1 and CDR2 from the germline V gene are SGHVS and FNYEAQ.

V and J are TRBV4-1 and TRBJ2-3; TRBD2 matches at 11 bases. Germline V gives CDR1 MGHRA, CDR2 YSYEKL. V gave up 6 bases and J gave up 13 bases; unmatched junction bases: 6. The CDR3 length is 12 residues. CDR3 amino acids: CASSSTSGVKYF. The CDR3 nucleotides read TGCGCCAGCAGTTCGACTAGCGGGGTGAAGTATTTT.

The gene calls are TRBV15 and TRBJ2-2; 7 nucleotides line up with TRBD2. The germline V gene encodes CDR1 LNHNV and CDR2 YYDKDF (reference sequence). V shed 1 base, J shed 8 bases, and the junction held 13 bases outside the gene matches. The CDR3 has 17 residues. This CDR3 reads CATSRGERGSRGGELFF. CDR3 DNA: TGTGCCACCAGCAGAGGGGAGCGGGGCTCCCGAGGAGGGGAGCTGTTTTTT.